This T cell receptor (beta chain) is from a study of identical twins' blood T cells. Study overall: Roughly 6 alpha and about 6 beta libraries together yielded tens of millions of reads.

The study, taken as a whole, reports: Twins shared more top CDR3 clonotypes than unrelated donors did.

This clonotype came up a few times. Its antigen is unknown. The V gene's germline CDR1 is SGHAT and CDR2 FQNNGV. This CDR3 contains 12 residues. V was shortened by 3 bases and J by 9 bases, with 12 bases between the two germline ends. Three pairs of healthy female monozygous twins were the donors. TCR cDNA libraries came from RNA via a modified published protocol. TCRdb called the 5' RACE reads again in MiXCR, with one record for every CDR3 protein. The data hold 350,000 to 450,000 distinct CDR3 sequences, with over 25% observed a single time. This receptor was taken from a woman aged 18-49 years in good health. The sequenced material came from PBMCs. The chain links TRBV11-2 to TRBJ2-7; D call uncertain. In DNA form, the CDR3 reads TGTGCCAGCAGCTTTCTTCGTAAGGCGCAGTACTTC. Protein: CASSFLRKAQYF.